This T cell receptor (beta chain) was recorded in a study of human versus mouse CDR3 diversity and MHC coevolution. Study context: Between roughly 0.6 x 10^7 and 1.8 x 10^7 valid reads came from each sample. Study observations and caveats: Compared with mice, human CDR3s carried more deletions and insertions on average.

Measured with immunoSEQ multiplex PCR; TCRdb has only the in-frame clones, and not every one. The sample carries about 83,000 clones, 85% to 95% recorded once. Naive CD4 T cells were sorted as CD45RO-negative, CD62L-positive. In this sample, this clone turned up a few times. Antigen: not known. The material sequenced was naive CD4+ T cells from blood. The subset denotes: CD45RO-negative CD62L-positive naive CD4 T cells. The sequence was collected from a person aged 30-69 years in good health.

The CDR3 DNA follows: TGTGCCAGCAGTTCACCAAGGGCCTCCTGGGGGGAACTGTTTTTT. Protein: CASSSPRASWGELFF. This chain uses TRBV28 with TRBJ1-4; TRBD1 is a possible D gene (5 bases). Germline V lookup: CDR1 MDHEN, CDR2 SYDVKM. This CDR3 spans 15 amino acids. Trimming removed 4 bases at V and 12 bases at J, with 21 bases between.